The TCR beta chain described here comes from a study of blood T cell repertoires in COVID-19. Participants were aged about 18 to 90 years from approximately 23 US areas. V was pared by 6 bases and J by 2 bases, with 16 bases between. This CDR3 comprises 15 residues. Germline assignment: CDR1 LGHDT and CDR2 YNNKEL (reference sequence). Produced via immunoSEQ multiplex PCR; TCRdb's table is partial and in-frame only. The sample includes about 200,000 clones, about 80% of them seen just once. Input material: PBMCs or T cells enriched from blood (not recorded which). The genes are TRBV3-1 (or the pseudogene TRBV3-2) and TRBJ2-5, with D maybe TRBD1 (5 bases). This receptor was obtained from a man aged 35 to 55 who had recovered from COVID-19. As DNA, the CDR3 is TGTGCCAGCAGAAGTCAGGGCTCCTTTCAAGAGACCCAGTACTTC. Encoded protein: CASRSQGSFQETQYF.